This T cell receptor (beta chain) is drawn from a study of human T cells and chemical hapten exposure. Looking at the study overall: Recorded diagnoses among the mostly female patients were alopecia areata, totalis or universalis. TCR yields differed between samples (mainly from small differences in pooled library volume).

This clonotype has a count of ten or more. Indicated time point: pre-sensitization, week 0. Treatment denoted: therapeutic diphenylcyclopropenone sensitization with weekly scalp DPC. Donors were 18 to 70-year-old alopecia patients suitable for DPC. Unique molecular identifiers were affixed to discrete cDNA molecules within the library. MiXCR, applied by TCRdb to the RACE reads, yields one record per CDR3 protein. The sample holds fewer than 300,000 distinct CDR3 sequences; roughly 8.9% are singletons and the top ten take 2.3%. Trimming cost V 3 bases and J 4 bases, with 7 bases left between them. The germline gives CDR1 SGHKS, CDR2 YYEKEE (reference sequence). The CDR3 covers 12 residues.

The V gene is TRBV5-5, the J gene TRBJ1-1; D gene uncertain. The source was whole blood, collected in connection with sensitization to the hapten diphenylcyclopropenone (DPC). This TCR came from a woman aged 40-49 years with alopecia areata. Some clones in this sample may be carry-over from other donors' samples. CDR3 amino acids: CASSSRGTEAFF. CDR3 DNA: TGTGCCAGCAGCTCCCGGGGCACTGAAGCTTTCTTT.